These 20 T cell receptor beta chains were sequenced from one sample in a study of cytomegalovirus exposure and HLA in healthy donors (dated by TCRdb to 2016 to 2017). Receptor libraries were prepared by the immunoSEQ multiplex PCR assay. For the multiplex PCR, a mixture combining 60 forward primers for TCR Vbeta segments and 13 reverse primers for TCR Jbeta segments was used. TCRdb took this table from immuneACCESS and kept in-frame rearrangements with V and J called. Such tables lack part of the clones; where checked against another copy, unresolved V genes explain under half of the gap, and the rest is unexplained. This sample has under 200,000 clones in its table, and about 75% of those were observed once. Over 4.5% of the sample is held by the ten biggest clonotypes. The material sequenced was PBMCs. These receptors originate from a male donor in good health and CMV-seronegative.

The V and J genes are TRBV18 and TRBJ2-7; weak D call: TRBD2 (7 bases). The CDR3 totals 13 residues. Trimming pared 3 bases from V and 5 bases from J, leaving 11 bases between. Germline V gives CDR1 KGHSH, CDR2 LQKENI. Here the CDR3 DNA reads TGTGCCAGCTCACCGGGGGGGCAGAACGAGCAGTACTTC. Its translation: CASSPGGQNEQYF.

The rearrangement links TRBV7-6 to TRBJ2-7, with D possibly TRBD1 on 5 matching bases. The length of the CDR3 is 13 residues. Trimming cost V 5 bases and J 2 bases, with 10 bases left between them. Per germline, CDR1 SGHVS and CDR2 FNYEAQ. CDR3 sequence reads: CASSLKTAYEQYF. DNA for the CDR3: TGTGCCAGCAGCCTTAAGACAGCCTACGAGCAGTACTTC.

This clone was detected a few times. This chain joins TRBV11-1 and TRBJ2-1; D may be TRBD1 (6 bases). Deletions cut 5 bases from V and 8 bases from J, with 7 bases between. Germline-derived CDR1 and CDR2 are SGHAT and FQDESV (reference sequence). The CDR3 loop spans 11 amino acids. This CDR3 is CASSDRYEQFF. The CDR3 nucleotides are TGTGCCAGCAGCGACAGGTATGAGCAGTTCTTC.

The chain recombines TRBV5-1 with TRBJ2-1, with a possible D match to TRBD1 (5 bases). Trimming took off 0 bases at V and 10 bases at J, with 14 bases between the two ends. The CDR3 is 14 residues long. Germline V gene data show CDR1 as SGHRS and CDR2 as YFSETQ. Here the CDR3 DNA reads TGCGCCAGCAGCTTGGTTGCCCAGGGTGGCGAGCAGTTCTTC. It yields the protein CASSLVAQGGEQFF.

The chain employs TRBV27 and TRBJ2-1; 10 bases line up with TRBD1. Trimming took 7 bases from V and 4 from J; bases not matched to a gene: 7. Germline assignment: CDR1 MNHEY and CDR2 SMNVEV (reference sequence). This CDR3 contains 15 residues. CDR3 nucleotides: TGTGCCAGCACCCCCCGACAGGGGGCATACAATGAGCAGTTCTTC. Translated, it gives CASTPRQGAYNEQFF.

The genes are TRBV2 and TRBJ2-5; the D gene is possibly TRBD1 (6 bases). V gave up 7 bases and J gave up 2 bases, with 11 bases separating them. The CDR3 has 13 residues. Germline V gene data show CDR1 as SNHLY and CDR2 as FYNNEI. The CDR3 is CASIGQPQETQYF. In DNA, the CDR3 is TGTGCCAGCATCGGACAGCCGCAAGAGACCCAGTACTTC.

This clone was found once. V gene TRBV19 combines with J gene TRBJ2-7, with a tentative D call TRBD2 (6 bases). The V end was cut by 10 bases, the J end by 1 base, with 20 bases between. Looked up from germline, CDR1 is LNHDA and CDR2 is SQIVND (reference sequence). This CDR3 has 15 residues. This chain's CDR3 is CATRRGRDSSYEQYF. The CDR3 region has the DNA TGTGCCACCCGGAGGGGAAGGGACTCGTCCTACGAGCAGTACTTC.

V is TRBV25-1 and J is TRBJ2-3; the match to TRBD1 covers 8 bases. The V segment lost 5 bases and the J segment 3 bases; nucleotides outside the gene matches: 16. The CDR3 covers 18 residues. The V gene's germline CDR1 is MGHDK and CDR2 SYGVNS. CDR3 residues: CASSQGTGIGSRTDTQYF. DNA for the CDR3: TGTGCCAGCAGTCAGGGGACAGGTATTGGTTCCCGGACAGATACGCAGTATTTT. The whole variable domain, filled in from reference TRBV25-1 and TRBJ2-3, reads EADIYQTPRYLVIGTGKKITLECSQTMGHDKMYWYQQDPGMELHLIHYSYGVNSTEKGDLSSESTVSRIRTEHFPLTLESARPSHTSQYLCASSQGTGIGSRTDTQYFGPGTRLTVL.

The V and J genes are TRBV7-9 and TRBJ1-1; D might be TRBD1 (5 bases). CDR1 and CDR2 (germline): SEHNR, FQNEAQ (reference sequence). The V and J ends lost 1 base and 2 bases respectively, with 14 bases between them. The CDR3 sequence is 16 residues long. CDR3 nucleotides: TGTGCCAGCAGCTTAGTGGAGGGGCTGGGAAACACTGAAGCTTTCTTT. This sequence encodes CASSLVEGLGNTEAFF.

This clone was observed a few times. The chain is built from TRBV7-9 and TRBJ1-2, with 8 bases identical to TRBD1. The CDR3 extends over 13 amino acids. V was pared by 5 bases and J by 7 bases, with 6 bases of the junction left unmatched. Germline V CDR1 and CDR2: SEHNR, FQNEAQ (reference sequence). The CDR3 spells CASSPQGARGYTF. The CDR3 coding sequence is TGTGCCAGCAGCCCCCAGGGGGCGCGTGGCTACACCTTC.

The gene calls are TRBV6-5 and TRBJ1-6, with D maybe TRBD1 (6 bases). The V gene lost 6 bases and the J gene lost 4 bases, with 13 bases spanning the gap. The germline gives CDR1 MNHEY, CDR2 SVGAGI. The CDR3 is 15 amino acids. The CDR3 DNA is TGTGCCAGCAGACCCGGACAGACATATAATTCACCCCTCCACTTT. Protein: CASRPGQTYNSPLHF.

This chain connects TRBV27 to TRBJ1-4; 9 nucleotides agree with TRBD1. Unmatched junction bases numbered 2, after V lost 1 base and J lost 8 bases. CDR1 MNHEY and CDR2 SMNVEV come from the germline V gene (reference sequence). This CDR3 region has 14 residues. CDR3 loop: CASSLWTGDEKLFF. For the CDR3, the DNA is TGTGCCAGCAGTTTATGGACAGGGGACGAAAAACTGTTTTTT.

This chain connects TRBV10-3 to TRBJ2-5; 7 bases are shared with TRBD2. Losses at the gene ends were 2 bases for V and 5 bases for J; bases not matched to a gene: 11. From germline, CDR1 is ENHRY and CDR2 SYGVKD. CDR3 length: 16 amino acids. As DNA, the CDR3 is TGTGCCATCAGTGAGAGTCGGGGGGACCTCCGGGAGACCCAGTACTTC. The encoded protein is CAISESRGDLRETQYF.

The J gene is TRBJ2-1, the V gene TRBV6-5; TRBD1 aligns across 8 bases. Germline CDR1 and CDR2: MNHEY and SVGAGI. V dropped 5 bases and J dropped 2; count of bases not matched to a gene: 5. This CDR3 has 15 residues. Here the CDR3 DNA reads TGTGCCAGCAGTAAACAGGGGGGCACCTACAATGAGCAGTTCTTC. This translates into CASSKQGGTYNEQFF.

About this clone: Since no conserved phenylalanine or tryptophan closes the CDR3, a read error is the likely cause. No DNA is shown, since the ends of the CDR3 on it are uncertain; the CDR3 is the one TCRdb lists. The chain uses TRBV6-6 and TRBJ1-2; the DNA was not used to check the table's D call, TRBD1. Looked up from germline, CDR1 is MNHNY and CDR2 is SVGAGI (reference sequence). The CDR3 adds up to 13 amino acids, both ends counted. The CDR3 reads CASIPRGQGPPWI.

V and J are TRBV5-1 and TRBJ2-1, with 9 bases lining up with TRBD1. Germline values: CDR1 SGHRS, CDR2 YFSETQ. CDR3 size: 15 residues. The trim removed 3 bases at V and 7 bases at J, leaving 8 bases unmatched. The CDR3 sequence is CASSSPGQGWNEQFF. In DNA form, the CDR3 reads TGCGCCAGCAGCTCGCCGGGACAGGGTTGGAATGAGCAGTTCTTC.

The CDR3 reads CASSLRGTLNYGYTF. The CDR3, as DNA: TGTGCCAGCAGCTTACGCGGGACCCTTAACTATGGCTACACCTTC. The chain recombines TRBV11-2 with TRBJ1-2, with D perhaps TRBD1 (5 bases). There are 15 residues in the CDR3. V dropped 2 bases and J dropped 1 base, with 11 bases sitting between them. CDR1 and CDR2 (germline): SGHAT, FQNNGV.

This rearrangement joins TRBV7-2 to TRBJ2-3; tentatively, D is TRBD2 (5 bases). The CDR3 has 14 amino acids. The V and J ends lost 11 bases and 1 base respectively, with 16 bases between them. Germline loops: CDR1 SGHTA, CDR2 FQGNSA. For the CDR3, the DNA is TGTGCCTCACAGCGAGCCGGGGGCACAGATACGCAGTATTTT. Amino acids: CASQRAGGTDTQYF.

The rearrangement joins TRBV9 to TRBJ2-7, with a weak D call TRBD1 (6 bases). The CDR3 length is 18 residues. From germline, CDR1 is SGDLS and CDR2 YYNGEE. V was cut by 0 bases and J by 0 bases, with 19 bases left in between. This CDR3 reads CASSVAGKSPGVSYEQYF. Written as DNA, the CDR3 is TGTGCCAGCAGCGTAGCTGGGAAGTCCCCAGGGGTCTCCTACGAGCAGTACTTC.

Only a few counts were recorded for this clone. The rearrangement joins TRBV5-1 to TRBJ2-1, with 8 bases lining up with TRBD2. Germline V lookup: CDR1 SGHRS, CDR2 YFSETQ. There are 15 residues in the CDR3. The ends lost 4 bases at V and 7 bases at J; junction bases unmatched: 10. The CDR3 coding sequence is TGCGCCAGCAGCGCCGGGGGGGGCTTTGGGAATGAGCAGTTCTTC. Translating gives CASSAGGGFGNEQFF.